This T cell receptor beta chain was captured by sequencing in a study of T cell changes during pregnancy in multiple sclerosis (dated by TCRdb to the late 2010s). Background for the entire study: In women with multiple sclerosis, the researchers looked at how the T cell repertoire shifted as pregnancy progressed.

A note on this clone: No cognate antigen has been identified for it. Base quality data are lacking; no much larger clone is found one base away.

Preparation of the library involved the immunoSEQ multiplex PCR assay. TCRdb obtained this table from immuneACCESS and retained in-frame rearrangements with V and J assigned. These tables miss some clones; where compared with another copy, unresolved V genes account for less than half of the shortfall, and the remainder is unexplained. This sample holds about 51,000 clones; 85% to 95% were observed only once. Approximately 0.59% of the sample lies in the top ten. The CDR3 starts with the cysteine, ends with the phenylalanine, and has 14 residues. Solely the CDR3 DNA is kept, with 42 bases framed from the first base. The germline V gene encodes CDR1 MNHNY and CDR2 SVGAGI (reference sequence). V drops 0 bases and J drops 6 bases, leaving 11 bases in between.

The rearranged segments are TRBV6-6 and TRBJ1-2; the D gene is possibly TRBD1, with 6 bases matching. Here the sequenced sample was CD4+ T cells from peripheral blood mononuclear cells, taken in the second trimester of pregnancy. The sequence was collected from a female donor with multiple sclerosis, enrolled in a pregnancy study. The CDR3 protein is CASSYSGGPDGYTF. Read as DNA, the sequence is TGTGCCAGCAGTTACTCCGGGGGGCCAGATGGCTACACCTTC.